This T cell receptor beta chain was recovered during a study of T cells in Graves' hyperthyroidism and ophthalmopathy. Overall study: Peripheral blood samples were taken at initial diagnosis, prior to any treatment.

Germline CDR1 SEHNR, CDR2 FQNEAQ (reference sequence). The CDR3 is 12 amino acids. V dropped 3 bases and J dropped 5 bases, with 8 bases sitting between them. The authors deemed Graves' hyperthyroidism stable absent ophthalmopathy progression within 18 months. Patients aged 18 to 65 with hyperthyroidism were newly diagnosed, with duration under 2 months. It was around 11 ml of fresh peripheral blood that supplied the PBMCs. The source material, RNA transcripts, was used to amplify TCR beta CDR3 regions. Using the HTBI primer set, a first-round RT-PCR was run on the TCR CDR3. TCRdb called the multiplex PCR reads again in MiXCR, with one record for every CDR3 protein. The sample shows a few hundred thousand distinct CDR3 sequences, roughly 13% of them seen only once. This clonotype was detected ten times or more.

This receptor was identified in a woman between 18 and 30 years old with Graves' hyperthyroidism. The sample was blood. The V call is TRBV7-9, the J call TRBJ2-7; D ambiguous. CDR3 bases: TGTGCCAGCAGCTTGGTCGCCAACGAGCAGTACTTC. It specifies CASSLVANEQYF.